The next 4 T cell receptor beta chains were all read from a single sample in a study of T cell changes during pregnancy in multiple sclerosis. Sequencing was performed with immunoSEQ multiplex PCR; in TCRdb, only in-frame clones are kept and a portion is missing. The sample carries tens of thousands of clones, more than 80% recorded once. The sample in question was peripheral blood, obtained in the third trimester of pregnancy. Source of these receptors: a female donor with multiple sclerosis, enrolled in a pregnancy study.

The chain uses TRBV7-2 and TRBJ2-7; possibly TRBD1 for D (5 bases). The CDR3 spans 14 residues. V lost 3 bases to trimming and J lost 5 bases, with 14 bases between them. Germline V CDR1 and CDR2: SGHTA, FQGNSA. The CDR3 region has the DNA TGTGCCAGCAGCTTCCAGGGCGCCCATGACGAGCAGTACTTC. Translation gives CASSFQGAHDEQYF.

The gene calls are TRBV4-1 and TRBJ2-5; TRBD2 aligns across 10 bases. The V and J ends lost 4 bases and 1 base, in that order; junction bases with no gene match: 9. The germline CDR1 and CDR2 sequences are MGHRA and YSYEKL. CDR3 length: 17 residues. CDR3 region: CASSLGGLAGAQETQYF. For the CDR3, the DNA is TGCGCCAGCAGCCTCGGCGGGCTAGCGGGGGCCCAAGAGACCCAGTACTTC.

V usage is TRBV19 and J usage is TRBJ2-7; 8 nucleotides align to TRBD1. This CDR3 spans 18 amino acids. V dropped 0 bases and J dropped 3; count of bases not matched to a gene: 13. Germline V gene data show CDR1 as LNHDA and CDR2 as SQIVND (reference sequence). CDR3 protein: CASSIDSPGTGSDYEQYF. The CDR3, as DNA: TGTGCCAGTAGTATAGACTCCCCCGGGACAGGAAGCGACTACGAGCAGTACTTC.

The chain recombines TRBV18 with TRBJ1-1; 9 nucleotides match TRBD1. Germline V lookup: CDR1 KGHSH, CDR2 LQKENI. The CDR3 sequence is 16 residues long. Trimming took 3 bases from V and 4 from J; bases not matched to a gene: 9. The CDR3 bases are TGTGCCAGCTCACCTAAACAGGGGGCGCTGGGCACTGAAGCTTTCTTT. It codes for CASSPKQGALGTEAFF.